This note documents a single T cell receptor beta chain sequence. This clone has ten or more counts. Its recognized antigen is unknown. The read is 3 residues too short to cover the CDR3 end, so that end is filled in from the germline J gene. Most CVID patients and most healthy controls were of Caucasian heritage. Heparinized peripheral whole blood samples of about 5 to 9 ml were collected from each donor. TCRbeta CDR3 repertoires were sequenced from genomic DNA of adults with common variable immune deficiency (CVID) and healthy adult controls. A total of some 22 healthy adult volunteers (approximately 12 female and around 10 male; age range about 23 to 75 years, mean age about 31) were included in the control group. Diluted blood was density-centrifuged over Hypaque 1077 or Ficoll-Paque to isolate peripheral blood mononuclear cells. Unsorted mononuclear cells served as the source of genomic DNA, which was extracted either by Qiagen column purification or by a centrifugation-based method.

The source of the sample is a study of T cell clonality in common variable immunodeficiency (dated by TCRdb to between 2015 and 2017). Based on the germline V gene (reference sequence), the CDR1 and CDR2 sequences are GTSNPN and SVGIG. The CDR3 numbers 17 residues from cysteine through phenylalanine. The 42 bases shown cover part of the CDR3, and their frame starts at base 1. V is pared back by 0 bases and J by 4 bases, with 19 bases lying between the germline termini. Equivalent amounts of genomic DNA from CVID and control samples were used as sequencing input. For every sample, a 60 bp segment covering the rearranged TCRbeta CDR3 region was amplified and then sequenced. The immunoSEQ assay, a bias-corrected multiplex PCR combined with high-throughput sequencing, was used to amplify TCRbeta. On the study's bioinformatics: Every unique nucleotide sequence was considered a clone and was annotated with V, D and J genes, copy number and frequency. Sequences were labeled productive if in frame, and non-productive if out of frame or containing stop codons. As previously described, clonality was calculated on the basis of Shannon's entropy. The predicted amino acid sequences of productive clones were used to derive mean CDR3 Kyte-Doolittle hydropathy. Using the R hclust function, scaled V gene usage was clustered hierarchically with Manhattan distance and complete linkage. Sharing of clones by CDR3 amino acid sequence was evaluated through resampling of 12 repertoires per group over 100 rounds. The repertoires were searched for approximately 73 published EBV-specific and approximately 240 published CMV-specific TCRbeta sequences. Analysis left out two CVID samples that produced under 10,000 sequences, so around 40 CVID repertoires remained. TCRdb re-hosts the immuneACCESS table, in-frame sequences only. Its copies lack some clones; in the studies checked, an unresolved V gene accounts for under half of them, and the cause for the rest is not known. Clone size and the V and J calls come from that table; the DNA yielded D and trimming. This sample contains tens of thousands of clones, none of which is a singleton. The ten top clones hold around 0.82% of the sample.

Overall study outcomes, separate from this receptor: Correlations between repertoire features and clinical complications were limited by patient heterogeneity within the CVID cohort. Fewer deletions and N-nucleotide insertions were reportedly observed in CVID TCRbeta sequences, and highly modified clones with 13 or more V deletions were reportedly absent from CVID TCRbeta sequences. Fewer TCRbeta clones were shared among CVID subjects than among healthy controls (p < 0.0001). Despite equal DNA input, controls averaged about 81,820 unique sequences per sample versus around 30,000 in CVID samples. According to the authors, finding the cause of the higher clonality in CVID would require sequencing the repertoires of T cell subpopulations. Compared with healthy controls, CVID subjects showed increased TCRbeta clonality (t-test p = 0.018), a feature most characteristic of about a third of subjects.

In this chain, TRBV30 is recombined with TRBJ1-3; a tentative D call is TRBD1 (5 bases match). The receptor was isolated from a person aged 18-70 years in good health. Sequencing was carried out using peripheral blood mononuclear cells. The CDR3 is CAWSVGAGPAFGNTIYF. Partial CDR3 DNA: TGTGCCTGGAGTGTAGGGGCAGGCCCAGCATTCGGAAACACC.